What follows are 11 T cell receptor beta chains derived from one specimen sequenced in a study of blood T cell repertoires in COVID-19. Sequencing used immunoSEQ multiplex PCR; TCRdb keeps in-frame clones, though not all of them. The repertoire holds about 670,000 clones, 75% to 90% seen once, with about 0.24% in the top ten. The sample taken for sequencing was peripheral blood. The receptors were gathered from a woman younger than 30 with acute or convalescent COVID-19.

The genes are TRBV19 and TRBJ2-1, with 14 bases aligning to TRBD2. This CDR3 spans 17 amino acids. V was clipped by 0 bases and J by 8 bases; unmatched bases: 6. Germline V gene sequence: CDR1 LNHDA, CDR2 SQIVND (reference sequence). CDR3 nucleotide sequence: TGTGCCAGTAGTATAGACCGACTAGCGGGGGGGTTTGATGAGCAGTTCTTC. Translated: CASSIDRLAGGFDEQFF.

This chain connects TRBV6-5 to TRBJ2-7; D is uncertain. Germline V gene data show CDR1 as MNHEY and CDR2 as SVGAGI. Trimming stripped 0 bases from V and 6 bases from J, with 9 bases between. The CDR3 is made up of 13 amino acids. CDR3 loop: CASSYSKAGEQYF. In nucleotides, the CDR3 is TGTGCCAGCAGTTACTCGAAGGCAGGCGAGCAGTACTTC.

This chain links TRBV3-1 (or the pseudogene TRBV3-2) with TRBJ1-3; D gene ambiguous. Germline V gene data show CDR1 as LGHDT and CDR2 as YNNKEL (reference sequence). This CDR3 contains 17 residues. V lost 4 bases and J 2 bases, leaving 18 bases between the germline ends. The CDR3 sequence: CASSRMSSPGTGNTIYF. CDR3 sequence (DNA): TGTGCCAGCAGCCGGATGAGCTCCCCGGGAACTGGAAACACCATATATTTT.

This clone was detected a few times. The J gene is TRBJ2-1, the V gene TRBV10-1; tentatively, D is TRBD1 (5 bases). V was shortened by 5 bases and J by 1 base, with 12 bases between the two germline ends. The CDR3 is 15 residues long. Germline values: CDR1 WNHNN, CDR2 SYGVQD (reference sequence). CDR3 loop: CASSQGTLSYNEQFF. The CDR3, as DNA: TGCGCCAGCAGTCAGGGTACATTATCCTACAATGAGCAGTTCTTC.

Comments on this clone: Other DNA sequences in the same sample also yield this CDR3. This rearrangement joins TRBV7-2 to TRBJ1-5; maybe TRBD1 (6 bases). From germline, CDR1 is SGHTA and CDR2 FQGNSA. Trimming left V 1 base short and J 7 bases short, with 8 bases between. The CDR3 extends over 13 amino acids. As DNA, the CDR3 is TGTGCCAGCAGCTTAGAGGGGGGGCAGCCCCAGCATTTT. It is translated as CASSLEGGQPQHF.

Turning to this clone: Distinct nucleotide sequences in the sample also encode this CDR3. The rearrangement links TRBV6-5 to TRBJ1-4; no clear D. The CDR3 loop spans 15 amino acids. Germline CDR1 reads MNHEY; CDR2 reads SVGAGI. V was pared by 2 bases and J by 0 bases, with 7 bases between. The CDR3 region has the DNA TGTGCCAGCAGTTACAGCGGGGCAACTAATGAAAAACTGTTTTTT. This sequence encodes CASSYSGATNEKLFF.

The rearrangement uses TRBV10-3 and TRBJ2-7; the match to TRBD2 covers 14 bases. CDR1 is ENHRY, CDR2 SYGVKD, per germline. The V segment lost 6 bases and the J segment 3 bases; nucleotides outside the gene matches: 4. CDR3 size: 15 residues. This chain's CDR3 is CAIRPGLAGDYEQYF. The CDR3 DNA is TGTGCCATCAGACCGGGACTAGCGGGGGACTACGAGCAGTACTTC.

The CDR3 DNA follows: TGTGCCAGCAGCTTAGGTGTAGGACAGGGGGTTCAGAATGGCTACACCTTC. It encodes CASSLGVGQGVQNGYTF. The chain combines TRBV5-5 with TRBJ1-2, with 10 bases lining up with TRBD1. The J segment lost 6 bases and the V segment lost 2 bases, leaving 13 bases of the junction unmatched. The CDR3 loop spans 17 amino acids. Germline V gene sequence: CDR1 SGHKS, CDR2 YYEKEE (reference sequence).

In DNA form, the CDR3 reads TGTGCCAGCAACACCTTGAACACTGAAGCTTTCTTT. It is translated as CASNTLNTEAFF. The chain couples TRBV6-5 to TRBJ1-1, with D unclear. Trimming left V 7 bases short and J 0 bases short, with 6 bases between. The CDR3 is made up of 12 amino acids. CDR1 is MNHEY, CDR2 SVGAGI, per germline.

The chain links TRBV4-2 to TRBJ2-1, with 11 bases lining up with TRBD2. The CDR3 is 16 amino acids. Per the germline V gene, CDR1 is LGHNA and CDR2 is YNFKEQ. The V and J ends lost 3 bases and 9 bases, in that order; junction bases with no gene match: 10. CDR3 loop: CASSQGTSGDAIEQFF. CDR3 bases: TGTGCCAGCAGCCAGGGGACTAGCGGCGACGCCATTGAGCAGTTCTTC.

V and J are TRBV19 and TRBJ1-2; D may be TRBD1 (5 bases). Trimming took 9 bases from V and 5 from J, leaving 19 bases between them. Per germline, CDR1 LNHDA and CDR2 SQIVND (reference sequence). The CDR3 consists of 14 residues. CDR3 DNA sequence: TGTGCCAGCACCGAAGAAGGGGCACGATATGGCTACACCTTC. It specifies CASTEEGARYGYTF.